This record covers a single T cell receptor (beta chain). V was clipped by 1 base and J by 4 bases; unmatched bases: 4. Per the germline V gene, CDR1 is SGHNT and CDR2 is YYREEE (reference sequence). This CDR3 comprises 15 residues. This entry comes from a study of blood T cell repertoires in COVID-19. About the research overall: There were acute and convalescent COVID-19 samples, and they came from the United States, Italy and Spain. T cells, B-cell-depleted T cells, or PBMCs supplied cDNA or gDNA.

In the original processing: Amplification of reference gene primers provided the estimated nucleated cell counts. Clones were sequenced by immunoSEQ multiplex PCR, and TCRdb holds only the in-frame ones, with some missing. That table furnishes V, J and clone size, whereas the DNA furnished D and trimming. The sample consists of around 230,000 clones, roughly nine tenths of them appearing once. The chain uses TRBV5-4 and TRBJ2-7; 11 bases fit TRBD2. The sample comprised peripheral blood. The clonotype originates from a man aged 40-50 years with acute or convalescent COVID-19. The CDR3 sequence: CASSLTSGGGYEQYF. The CDR3 DNA sequence: TGTGCCAGCAGCTTGACTAGCGGGGGAGGTTACGAGCAGTACTTC. The whole variable domain, filled in from reference TRBV5-4 and TRBJ2-7, reads ETGVTQSPTHLIKTRGQQVTLRCSSQSGHNTVSWYQQALGQGPQFIFQYYREEENGRGNFPPRFSGLQFPNYSSELNVNALELDDSALYLCASSLTSGGGYEQYFGPGTRLTVT.